This TCR beta chain was sequenced during a study of cytomegalovirus exposure and HLA in healthy donors. Study results and limitations: Most TCRs appeared rarely, but some public TCRs recurred in many donors. Reportedly, diagnosis of cytomegalovirus status by the classifier showed high specificity and sensitivity.

V was shortened by 0 bases and J by 4 bases, with 16 bases between the two germline ends. The CDR3 has 16 residues. Germline V CDR1 and CDR2: ENHRY, SYGVKD. Remarks on this clone: Its antigen is unknown.

Clones were read by immunoSEQ multiplex PCR, and TCRdb kept only the in-frame ones, dropping some. The table includes over 150,000 clones, about 89% detected once. An approximately 130-subject validation cohort, separate from the 666-subject first cohort, supplied the donors. Sequenced: PBMCs. The receptor was isolated from a woman aged 18-29 years in good health and CMV-seropositive. This sequence joins TRBV10-3 and TRBJ2-7; possibly TRBD1 for D (6 bases). The CDR3, as DNA: TGTGCCATCAGTGAGTCGATTATCGGCAGGGGTTACGAGCAGTACTTC. Amino acids: CAISESIIGRGYEQYF.